This T cell receptor (beta chain) was identified during a study of regulatory T cells in long-lasting Graves disease. The time point was: persistent/refractory GD, antithyroid drugs over 5 years with positive TRAb. The TCR library was made from RNA that had been extracted from PBMCs in TRIzol. An approximately 9-milliliter sample of peripheral blood was drawn into EDTA tubes. The authors built TCR beta libraries using iRepertoire HTBI primers and Arm-PCR of CDR3 regions. Original processing notes: Across the samples, identification revealed just over 60 TRBV and 11 to 15 TRBJ segments. TCRdb passed the multiplex PCR reads through MiXCR, listing each CDR3 protein once. TCRdb assigned the V and J calls; the authors' analysis was not used. The sample records roughly 430,000 distinct CDR3 sequences, around 20% being singletons. Concerning this clonotype: What it recognizes is unknown.

This CDR3 region has 19 residues. The germline CDR1 and CDR2 sequences are LNHNV and YYDKDF (reference sequence). V shed 0 bases and J 0 bases; nucleotides not matched to a gene: 7. Study outcomes and limitations: Tissue studied was limited to peripheral blood, excluding thyroid tissue. Persistent Graves' patients showed less TCR diversity than newly diagnosed patients showed.

The starting material was peripheral blood mononuclear cells (PBMCs), obtained when the disease was refractory, from a patient treated with antithyroid drugs. The chain employs TRBV15 and TRBJ2-6; 8 bases match TRBD1. The sequence was collected from a female donor with Graves disease. The CDR3 coding sequence is TGTGCCACCAGCAGAGATCCGGGACAGGTTCACTCTGGGGCCAACGTCCTGACTTTC. Translation: CATSRDPGQVHSGANVLTF.